One sample yielded the 9 T cell receptor beta chains listed below, sequenced in a study of shared clonotypes between healthy human individuals. This table comes from immunoSEQ multiplex PCR, and its TCRdb copy is limited to in-frame clones, with some not included. The sample lists fewer than 3 million clones, 85% to 95% occurring once. Sequenced input: naive CD4+ T cells from PBMCs. The subset denotes: CD45RA+ positively selected. Source of these receptors: a man in his late teens or twenties in good health. Some clones in this sample may be carry-over from other donors' samples.

The rearrangement joins TRBV4-1 to TRBJ2-7; a weak D match, TRBD1 (7 bases). The V end was cut by 0 bases, the J end by 6 bases, with 15 bases between. Germline CDR1 and CDR2: MGHRA and YSYEKL. This CDR3 contains 15 residues. The chain's CDR3 is CASSQEAHQGGEQYF. DNA of the CDR3: TGCGCCAGCAGCCAAGAGGCCCATCAGGGGGGCGAGCAGTACTTC.

The genes are TRBV19 and TRBJ1-3, with 8 bases lining up with TRBD1. CDR1 is LNHDA and CDR2 is SQIVND in the germline V gene (reference sequence). This CDR3 spans 18 amino acids. The trim removed 3 bases at V and 0 bases at J, leaving 10 bases unmatched. The DNA for the CDR3 is TGTGCCAGTAGTATCATCGGCGGACAGGGAAGCTCTGGAAACACCATATATTTT. Translating gives CASSIIGGQGSSGNTIYF.

The chain carries TRBV5-1 and TRBJ2-4; the D is unclear. Trimming took off 8 bases at V and 1 base at J, with 10 bases between the two ends. The CDR3 totals 13 residues. The germline V gene encodes CDR1 SGHRS and CDR2 YFSETQ. The CDR3 region has the DNA TGCGCCAGGTGGTTAGGGGCCAAAAACATTCAGTACTTC. This sequence encodes CARWLGAKNIQYF.

This clone occurred once. The V call is TRBV7-3, the J call TRBJ2-1; TRBD1 matches at 9 bases. The J segment lost 3 bases and the V segment lost 5 bases, leaving 14 bases of the junction unmatched. This CDR3 contains 18 residues. Germline CDR1 and CDR2: SGHTA and FQGTGA. This chain's CDR3 is CASSQSVRRGQGYNEQFF. CDR3 DNA: TGTGCCAGCAGCCAAAGCGTCCGGAGGGGACAGGGCTACAATGAGCAGTTCTTC.

V is TRBV30 and J is TRBJ1-1, with D uncertain. CDR3 size: 11 residues. V lost 4 bases to trimming and J lost 7 bases, with 10 bases between them. The germline gives CDR1 GTSNPN, CDR2 SVGIG (reference sequence). CDR3 nucleotide sequence: TGTGCCTGGACTCAGGACGGTGAAGCTTTCTTT. It encodes CAWTQDGEAFF.

V and J are TRBV5-1 and TRBJ1-1; 10 nucleotides line up with TRBD1. Germline-derived CDR1 and CDR2 are SGHRS and YFSETQ. V shed 3 bases, J shed 1 base, and the junction held 6 bases outside the gene matches. This CDR3 is built from 16 residues. The CDR3: CASSSGTGAKNTEAFF. The CDR3 DNA reads TGCGCCAGCAGCTCCGGGACAGGGGCGAAGAACACTGAAGCTTTCTTT.

The gene calls are TRBV19 and TRBJ2-2; no reliable D call. Germline CDR1 and CDR2: LNHDA and SQIVND (reference sequence). The CDR3 sequence is 16 residues long. V gave up 4 bases and J gave up 0 bases, with 12 bases separating them. This CDR3 is CASSTGPRANTGELFF. DNA of the CDR3: TGTGCCAGTAGTACTGGACCCCGGGCGAACACCGGGGAGCTGTTTTTT.

This chain joins TRBV27 and TRBJ2-2; 9 positions agree with TRBD1. Germline V gene data show CDR1 as MNHEY and CDR2 as SMNVEV (reference sequence). CDR3 length: 15 residues. Trimming removed 5 bases from V and 3 bases from J; junction bases left unmatched: 4. The CDR3 loop reads CASSRDRGDTGELFF. The CDR3, as DNA: TGTGCCAGCAGTCGTGACAGGGGGGACACCGGGGAGCTGTTTTTT.

This chain connects TRBV6-6 to TRBJ1-2, with 7 bases that match TRBD1. V was pared by 2 bases and J by 4 bases, with 7 bases of the junction left unmatched. The length of the CDR3 is 15 residues. Germline-derived CDR1 and CDR2 are MNHNY and SVGAGI (reference sequence). Here the CDR3 DNA reads TGTGCCAGCAGTTACCAACAGACAGGGATCTATGGCTACACCTTC. As protein: CASSYQQTGIYGYTF.